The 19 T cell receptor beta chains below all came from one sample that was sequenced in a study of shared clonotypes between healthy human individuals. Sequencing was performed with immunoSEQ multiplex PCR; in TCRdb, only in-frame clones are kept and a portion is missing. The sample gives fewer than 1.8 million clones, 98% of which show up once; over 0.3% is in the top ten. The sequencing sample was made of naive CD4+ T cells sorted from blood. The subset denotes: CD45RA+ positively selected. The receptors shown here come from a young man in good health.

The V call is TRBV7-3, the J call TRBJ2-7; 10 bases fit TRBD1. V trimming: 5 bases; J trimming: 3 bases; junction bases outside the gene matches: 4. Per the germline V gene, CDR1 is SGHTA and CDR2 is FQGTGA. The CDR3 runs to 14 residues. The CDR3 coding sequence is TGTGCCAGCAGCCCGACAGGGGGCGGCTACGAGCAGTACTTC. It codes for CASSPTGGGYEQYF.

The CDR3 DNA reads TGTGCCAGCTCACTGAAAGGGGGGGAGACCCAGTACTTC. The encoded protein is CASSLKGGETQYF. This chain connects TRBV18 to TRBJ2-5; D may be TRBD1 or TRBD2 (6 bases each). This CDR3 is built from 13 residues. The germline CDR1 and CDR2 sequences are KGHSH and LQKENI. V lost 4 bases and J lost 5, with 11 bases in between.

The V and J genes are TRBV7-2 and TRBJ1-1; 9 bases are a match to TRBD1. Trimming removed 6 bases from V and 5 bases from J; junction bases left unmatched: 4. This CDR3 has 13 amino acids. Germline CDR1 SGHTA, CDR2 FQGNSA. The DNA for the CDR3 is TGTGCCAGCAGACAGGGGGCCAGGACTGAAGCTTTCTTT. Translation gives CASRQGARTEAFF. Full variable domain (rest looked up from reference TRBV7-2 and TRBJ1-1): GAGVSQSPSNKVTEKGKDVELRCDPISGHTALYWYRQSLGQGLEFLIYFQGNSAPDKSGLPSDRFSAERTGGSVSTLTIQRTQQEDSAVYLCASRQGARTEAFFGQGTRLTVV.

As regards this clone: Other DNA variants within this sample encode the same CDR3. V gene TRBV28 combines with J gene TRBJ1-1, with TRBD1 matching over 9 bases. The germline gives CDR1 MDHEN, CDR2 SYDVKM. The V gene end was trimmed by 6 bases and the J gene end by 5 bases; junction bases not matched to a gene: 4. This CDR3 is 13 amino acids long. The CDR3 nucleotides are TGTGCCAGCAGAACAGGGGGCAGGACTGAAGCTTTCTTT. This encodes CASRTGGRTEAFF.

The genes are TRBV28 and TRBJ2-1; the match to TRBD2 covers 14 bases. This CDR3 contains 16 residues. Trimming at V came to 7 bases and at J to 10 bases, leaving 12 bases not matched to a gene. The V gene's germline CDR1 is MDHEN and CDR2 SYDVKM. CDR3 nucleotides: TGTGCCAGCACCGGGACTAGCGGGAGCTGGTCGGGCGAGCAGTTCTTC. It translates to CASTGTSGSWSGEQFF.

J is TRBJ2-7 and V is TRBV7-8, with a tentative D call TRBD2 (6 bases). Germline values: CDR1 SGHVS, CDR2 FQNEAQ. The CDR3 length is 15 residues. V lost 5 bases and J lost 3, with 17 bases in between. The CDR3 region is CASSQIWGELYEQYF. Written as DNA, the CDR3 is TGTGCCAGCAGCCAGATCTGGGGGGAGCTCTACGAGCAGTACTTC.

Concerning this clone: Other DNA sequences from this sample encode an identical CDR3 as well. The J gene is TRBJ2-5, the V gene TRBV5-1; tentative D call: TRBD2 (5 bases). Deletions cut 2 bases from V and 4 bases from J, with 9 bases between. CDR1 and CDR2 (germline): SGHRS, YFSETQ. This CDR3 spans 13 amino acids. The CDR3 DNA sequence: TGCGCCAGCAGCTTCTTCGGAGGAGAGACCCAGTACTTC. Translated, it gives CASSFFGGETQYF.

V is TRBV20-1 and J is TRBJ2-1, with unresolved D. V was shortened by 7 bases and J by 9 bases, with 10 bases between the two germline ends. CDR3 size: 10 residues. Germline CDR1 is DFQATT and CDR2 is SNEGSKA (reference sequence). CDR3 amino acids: CSVPNGEQFF. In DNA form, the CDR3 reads TGCAGTGTTCCCAATGGTGAGCAGTTCTTC.

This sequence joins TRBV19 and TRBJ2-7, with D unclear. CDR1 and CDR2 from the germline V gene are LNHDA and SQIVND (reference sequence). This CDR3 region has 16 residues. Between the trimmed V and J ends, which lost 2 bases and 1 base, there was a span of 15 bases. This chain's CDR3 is CASSILGNDPSYEQYF. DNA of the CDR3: TGTGCCAGTAGTATATTGGGGAACGACCCATCCTACGAGCAGTACTTC.

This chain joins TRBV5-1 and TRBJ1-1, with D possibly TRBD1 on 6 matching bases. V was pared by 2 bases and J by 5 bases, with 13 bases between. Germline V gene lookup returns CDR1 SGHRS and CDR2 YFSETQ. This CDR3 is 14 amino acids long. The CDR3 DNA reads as TGCGCCAGCAGCTTACAGGGAATTGGTACTGAAGCTTTCTTT. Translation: CASSLQGIGTEAFF.

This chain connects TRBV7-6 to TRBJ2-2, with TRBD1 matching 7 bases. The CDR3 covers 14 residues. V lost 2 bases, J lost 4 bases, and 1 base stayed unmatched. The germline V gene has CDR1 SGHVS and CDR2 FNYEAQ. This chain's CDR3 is CASSLRQGTGELFF. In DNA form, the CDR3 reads TGTGCCAGCAGCTTAAGACAGGGCACCGGGGAGCTGTTTTTT.

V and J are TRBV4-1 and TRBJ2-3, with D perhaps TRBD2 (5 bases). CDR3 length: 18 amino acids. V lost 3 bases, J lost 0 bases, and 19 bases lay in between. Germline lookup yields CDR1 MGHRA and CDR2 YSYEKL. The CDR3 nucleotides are TGCGCCAGCAGCCACCCCATACCGGGAAAAACTAGCACAGATACGCAGTATTTT. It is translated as CASSHPIPGKTSTDTQYF.

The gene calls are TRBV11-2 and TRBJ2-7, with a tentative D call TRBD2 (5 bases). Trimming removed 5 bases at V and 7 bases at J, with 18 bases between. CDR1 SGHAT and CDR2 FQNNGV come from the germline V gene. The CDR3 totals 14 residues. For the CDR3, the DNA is TGTGCCAGCAGCCTGACGAGGACTTACAATGAGCAGTACTTC. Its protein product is CASSLTRTYNEQYF.

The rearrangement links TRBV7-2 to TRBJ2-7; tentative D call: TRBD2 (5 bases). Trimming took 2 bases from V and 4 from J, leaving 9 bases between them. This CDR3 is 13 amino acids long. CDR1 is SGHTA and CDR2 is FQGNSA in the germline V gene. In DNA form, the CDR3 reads TGTGCCAGCAGCTTAACCGGGAAATACGAGCAGTACTTC. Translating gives CASSLTGKYEQYF.

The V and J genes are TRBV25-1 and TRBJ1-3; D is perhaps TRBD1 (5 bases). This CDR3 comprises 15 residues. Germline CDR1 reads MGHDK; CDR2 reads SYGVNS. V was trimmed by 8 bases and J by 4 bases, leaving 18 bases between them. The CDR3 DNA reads TGTGCCAGCGCCGGGGCCTACGAGCAAGGAAACACCATATATTTT. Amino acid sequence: CASAGAYEQGNTIYF.

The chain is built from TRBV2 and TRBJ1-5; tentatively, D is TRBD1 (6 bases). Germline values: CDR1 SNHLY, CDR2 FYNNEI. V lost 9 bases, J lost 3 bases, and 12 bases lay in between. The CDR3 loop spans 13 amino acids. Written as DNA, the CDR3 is TGTGCCAGTTCAGGGGAGGTCAATCAGCCCCAGCATTTT. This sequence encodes CASSGEVNQPQHF.

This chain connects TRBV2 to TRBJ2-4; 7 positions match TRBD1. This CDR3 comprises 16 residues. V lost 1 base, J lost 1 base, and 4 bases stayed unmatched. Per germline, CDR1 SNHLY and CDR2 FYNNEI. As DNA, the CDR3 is TGTGCCAGCAGTGAAGGCCAGGGGGTTGCCAAAAACATTCAGTACTTC. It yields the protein CASSEGQGVAKNIQYF.

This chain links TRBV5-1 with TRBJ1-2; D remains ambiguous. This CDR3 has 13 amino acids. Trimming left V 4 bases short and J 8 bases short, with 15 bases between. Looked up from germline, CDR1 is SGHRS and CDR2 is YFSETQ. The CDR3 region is CASSPQGRRGYTF. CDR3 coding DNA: TGCGCCAGCAGCCCCCAAGGGAGGAGAGGCTACACCTTC.

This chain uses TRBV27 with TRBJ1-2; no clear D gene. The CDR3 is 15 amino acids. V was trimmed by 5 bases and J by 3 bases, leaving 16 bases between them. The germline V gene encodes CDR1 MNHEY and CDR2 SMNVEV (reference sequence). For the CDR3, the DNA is TGTGCCAGCAGTCCTTCCCCCCACTGGGACTATGGCTACACCTTC. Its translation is CASSPSPHWDYGYTF.